Sequencing of this TCR beta chain was carried out in a study of blood T cell repertoires in COVID-19 (dated by TCRdb to 2018 to 2020). As for the study more broadly: Samples from collaborators originated in the United States, Italy and Spain and spanned both the acute and convalescent phases of COVID-19. The material from the prospective study consisted of cDNA or gDNA derived from T cells, B-cell-depleted T cells, or PBMCs. Subjects who had been exposed to COVID-19, were actively infected with it, or had recovered from it provided the deeply sampled blood TCRbeta repertoires that made up the dataset. The repertoires were released in a freely available public database meant as a resource for research on the immune response to SARS-CoV-2. The samples were drawn from two sources: the first 160 participants of the ongoing ImmuneRACE study, and 1,000 to 1,500 subjects contributed by 6 global collaborators. A de-identified subject ID, COVID-19 status, age in years and sex were almost always included in the sample metadata. Where HLA class I and class II types were available, the types were taken from metadata supplied by the sample provider, not from assay-based typing.

As regards this clone: The target of this receptor is not known. The sample holds no much larger clone one base away, and base qualities are not on file.

TCRbeta CDR3 regions were amplified from genomic DNA using the immunoSEQ Assay, a bias-controlled multiplex PCR. Concerning the study's data processing: The number of nucleated cells in each sample was estimated from the amplification of reference gene primers within the assay. To quantify the absolute abundance of each unique TCRbeta CDR3 rearrangement, sequence reads were collapsed and filtered. For each sample, productive Simpson clonality was calculated as the square root of Simpson's diversity index across productive rearrangements. TCRdb limited this immuneACCESS table to in-frame rearrangements with V and J called. A share of clones is missing; checked studies link under half to unresolved V genes, and the rest is unexplained. V and J calls plus clone size are reproduced from that table; the DNA served to infer D and trimming. This sample has over 50,000 clones in its table, and around 90% of those were observed once. The biggest ten clones account for roughly an eighth of the sample.

Summary of the overall study and its limitations: How much clinical and demographic metadata was included differed by source and by participant, and the metadata was provided uncurated.

Whole blood was collected in K2EDTA tubes by collaborating institutions according to the institutions' own protocols. Collaborator samples were shipped for TCRbeta analysis as frozen whole blood, isolated PBMCs, or DNA extracted from either sample type. V is pared back by 3 bases and J by 4 bases, with 10 bases lying between the germline termini. Reading the germline V gene gives CDR1 MGHRA and CDR2 YSYEKL. The CDR3 spans 14 residues, from the cysteine through the phenylalanine. Just CDR3 DNA is preserved here, 42 bases in frame from base 1. Input material: peripheral blood. The TCR was taken from a human donor with active COVID-19. The donor label of this sample is uncertain. The sequence links TRBV4-1 to TRBJ2-1; TRBD1 is perhaps the D gene, given 6 matching bases. CDR3 loop: CASSQGHEYNEQFF. Read as DNA, the sequence is TGCGCCAGCAGCCAGGGACACGAATACAATGAGCAGTTCTTC.